The 18 T cell receptor beta chains reported below all come from one sample, sequenced in a study of shared clonotypes between healthy human individuals. The table came from immunoSEQ multiplex PCR; TCRdb's copy has only in-frame clones and leaves some out. The table shows roughly 1 million clones, with around 76% occurring only once. The sample consisted of memory CD4+ T cells sorted from blood. Stated subset: CD45RA-negative fraction. The receptor source for this set is a man younger than 35 in good health.

In its sample, this clone was seen a few times. The chain uses TRBV5-4 and TRBJ2-1; 8 bases are a match to TRBD1. Losses at the gene ends were 3 bases for V and 5 bases for J; bases not matched to a gene: 7. Germline V lookup: CDR1 SGHNT, CDR2 YYREEE (reference sequence). The length of the CDR3 is 15 residues. This CDR3 is CASSWTGLIDNEQFF. The CDR3 bases are TGTGCCAGCAGCTGGACAGGGTTGATTGACAATGAGCAGTTCTTC.

The table lists this clone with a count of one. This chain connects TRBV10-1 to TRBJ2-1; D may be TRBD2 (6 bases). Germline values: CDR1 WNHNN, CDR2 SYGVQD (reference sequence). V was cut by 11 bases and J by 4 bases, with 18 bases left in between. The CDR3 spans 14 residues. Here the CDR3 DNA reads TGCGCCTCCCAGAGGAAGCGGGTTTACAATGAGCAGTTCTTC. Translating gives CASQRKRVYNEQFF.

The chain couples TRBV10-3 to TRBJ2-2, with D maybe TRBD2 (6 bases). Germline V CDR1 and CDR2: ENHRY, SYGVKD. CDR3 size: 15 residues. V gave up 0 bases and J gave up 4 bases, with 9 bases separating them. The CDR3: CAISESGGPTGELFF. CDR3 bases: TGTGCCATCAGTGAGTCCGGGGGACCCACCGGGGAGCTGTTTTTT.

The chain links TRBV5-5 to TRBJ1-4; 12 bases align to TRBD1. CDR3 size: 15 residues. Looked up from germline, CDR1 is SGHKS and CDR2 is YYEKEE (reference sequence). Trimming took 0 bases from V and 8 from J; bases not matched to a gene: 2. This CDR3 reads CASSLGGTGGEKLFF. CDR3 DNA sequence: TGTGCCAGCAGCTTGGGAGGGACAGGGGGCGAAAAACTGTTTTTT.

V and J are TRBV18 and TRBJ2-1; 15 nucleotides agree with TRBD2. This CDR3 comprises 16 residues. The junction had 6 bases not matched to a gene; V was cut back by 5 bases and J by 7 bases. Germline-derived CDR1 and CDR2 are KGHSH and LQKENI. The CDR3 region has the DNA TGTGCCAGCTCAAGGACTAGCGGGGGGGCGAGGAATGAGCAGTTCTTC. It encodes CASSRTSGGARNEQFF. Combining the CDR3 with reference TRBV18 and TRBJ2-1 gives the whole variable domain NAGVMQNPRHLVRRRGQEARLRCSPMKGHSHVYWYRQLPEEGLKFMVYLQKENIIDESGMPKERFSAEFPKEGPSILRIQQVVRGDSAAYFCASSRTSGGARNEQFFGPGTRLTVL.

The chain links TRBV5-5 to TRBJ1-2; D is perhaps TRBD1 (5 bases). V lost 4 bases, J lost 0 bases, and 16 bases lay in between. CDR1 is SGHKS, CDR2 YYEKEE, per germline (reference sequence). This CDR3 has 16 residues. The CDR3 region is CASSITGGTSNYGYTF. In nucleotides, the CDR3 is TGTGCCAGCAGCATCACGGGGGGGACCTCTAACTATGGCTACACCTTC.

The V and J genes are TRBV5-8 and TRBJ2-2, with 7 bases matching TRBD2. In germline, CDR1 is SGHTS, CDR2 YDEGEE. After removal of 0 bases from V and 7 bases from J, the junction contained 6 bases not matched to a gene. The CDR3 extends over 15 amino acids. The CDR3 here is CASSLGLAAGGELFF. As DNA, the CDR3 is TGTGCCAGCAGCTTGGGACTAGCTGCGGGCGGGGAGCTGTTTTTT.

The chain employs TRBV6-6 and TRBJ1-2, with 7 nucleotides matching TRBD1. The CDR3 sequence is 13 residues long. The germline V gene has CDR1 MNHNY and CDR2 SVGAGI (reference sequence). The junction had 5 bases not matched to a gene; V was cut back by 5 bases and J by 5 bases. CDR3 loop: CASSPRQGYGYTF. In DNA, the CDR3 is TGTGCCAGCAGTCCCCGACAGGGTTATGGCTACACCTTC.

V is TRBV28 and J is TRBJ2-5, with D perhaps TRBD2 (7 bases). Germline V gene data show CDR1 as MDHEN and CDR2 as SYDVKM. Trimming pared 7 bases from V and 5 bases from J, leaving 23 bases between. The CDR3 loop spans 16 amino acids. The CDR3 loop reads CASTPRGRFRGETQYF. DNA for the CDR3: TGTGCCAGCACCCCGCGGGGGCGGTTTAGAGGGGAGACCCAGTACTTC.

With respect to this clone: A junction boundary mismatches the germline segment, possibly from a read error. The same CDR3 also results from other DNA sequences found in this sample. The rearrangement uses TRBV2 and TRBJ1-1; D possibly corresponds to TRBD1 (6 bases). The CDR3 is 14 amino acids. The germline V gene has CDR1 SNHLY and CDR2 FYNNEI. The CDR3, as DNA: TGTGCCAGTAGTGAAATTCGAGGGGGCACTGAAGCTTTCTTT. As protein: CASSEIRGGTEAFF.

The chain couples TRBV5-1 to TRBJ2-1, with D hard to call. There are 15 residues in the CDR3. V dropped 0 bases and J dropped 5 bases, with 12 bases sitting between them. Germline values: CDR1 SGHRS, CDR2 YFSETQ. The CDR3 sequence is CASSLGWDAHNEQFF. The CDR3 coding sequence is TGCGCCAGCAGCTTGGGGTGGGATGCGCACAATGAGCAGTTCTTC.

The chain joins TRBV6-5 to TRBJ1-6; D is unresolved. V was trimmed by 7 bases and J by 1 base, leaving 8 bases between them. Germline V CDR1 and CDR2: MNHEY, SVGAGI. The CDR3 is 14 amino acids. The CDR3 is CASTGESYNSPLHF. The CDR3 DNA reads as TGTGCCAGCACCGGGGAGTCCTATAATTCACCCCTCCACTTT.

The sample holds a few counts of this clone. It differs at one base from a far larger clone, so likely a read error. The CDR3 nucleotides are TGTGCCAGCAGTAGGGACACTGAAGCTTTCTTT. Translated, it gives CASSRDTEAFF. This chain uses TRBV7-9 with TRBJ1-1; D ambiguous. Germline V lookup: CDR1 SEHNR, CDR2 FQNEAQ (reference sequence). Trimming removed 6 bases from V and 3 bases from J, with 5 bases in between. This CDR3 region has 11 residues.

The chain is built from TRBV6-5 and TRBJ2-7; D may be TRBD1 or TRBD2 (7 bases each). There are 15 residues in the CDR3. With 5 bases removed from V and 2 bases from J, the gap between germline ends came to 16 bases. Germline V gene data show CDR1 as MNHEY and CDR2 as SVGAGI. CDR3 residues: CASSPSGGAPYEQYF. CDR3 in DNA: TGTGCCAGCAGTCCGTCAGGGGGGGCTCCCTACGAGCAGTACTTC.

The chain joins TRBV7-6 to TRBJ2-1; perhaps TRBD2 as D (5 bases). V was trimmed by 2 bases and J by 7 bases, leaving 15 bases between them. Germline CDR1 and CDR2: SGHVS and FNYEAQ. This CDR3 has 15 amino acids. Written as DNA, the CDR3 is TGTGCCAGCAGCTTAAGGACTCAGAACGCTAATGAGCAGTTCTTC. Amino acid sequence: CASSLRTQNANEQFF.

The chain combines TRBV10-3 with TRBJ1-2, with D possibly being TRBD1 (5 bases). Between the trimmed V and J ends, which lost 3 bases and 4 bases, there was a span of 9 bases. Germline-derived CDR1 and CDR2 are ENHRY and SYGVKD. This CDR3 is built from 13 residues. The CDR3, as DNA: TGTGCCATCAGTGATGGGGGGACCTATGGCTACACCTTC. The encoded protein is CAISDGGTYGYTF.

The DNA for the CDR3 is TGTGCCAGTAGTATATCAGGACTTGGCTATGGCTACACCTTC. Its protein product is CASSISGLGYGYTF. The V gene is TRBV19, the J gene TRBJ1-2; D not resolved. V was cut by 2 bases and J by 4 bases, with 11 bases left in between. Germline loops: CDR1 LNHDA, CDR2 SQIVND (reference sequence). The CDR3 covers 14 residues.

This clone was observed a few times. CDR3 coding DNA: TGTGCCAGAAGCTGCGAGAGGGGTACCGGGGAGCTGTTTTTT. It yields the protein CARSCERGTGELFF. The rearrangement links TRBV5-3 to TRBJ2-2; D may correspond to TRBD1 or TRBD2 (5 bases each). TRBV5-3 is annotated as an ORF whose role is uncertain. Trimming took 3 bases from V and 5 from J, leaving 11 bases between them. There are 14 residues in the CDR3.